Presented here are 30 T cell receptor beta chains from one specimen sequenced in a study of cytomegalovirus exposure and HLA in healthy donors. The primer mix had 60 Vbeta and 13 Jbeta primers. Only in-frame clones appear in the TCRdb table, and some are missing; sequencing was by immunoSEQ multiplex PCR. The data contain some 140,000 clones, around three quarters of them seen just once; the ten biggest clones take up approximately 4.3%. Sequenced material: PBMCs. These receptors all stem from a man aged 25 to 45 in good health.

The sample holds a few counts of this clone. The chain uses TRBV11-2 and TRBJ2-3; 9 bases align to TRBD2. The V and J ends lost 1 base and 2 bases, in that order; junction bases with no gene match: 4. The CDR3 is made up of 16 amino acids. Germline V gene data show CDR1 as SGHAT and CDR2 as FQNNGV. The CDR3 DNA reads TGTGCCAGCAGCTTAGTGCTAGCGGGGCTCACAGATACGCAGTATTTT. Its translation: CASSLVLAGLTDTQYF.

V gene TRBV10-2 combines with J gene TRBJ2-5; 8 bases fit TRBD2. The J call may be incorrect, as the DNA end agrees better with TRBJ2-7. This CDR3 has 17 residues. The V gene's germline CDR1 is WSHSY and CDR2 SAAADI. The CDR3 nucleotides are TGCGCCAGCAGTGAGTCGCTTACCGGGACTAGGTCCTACGAGCAGTACTTC. It yields the protein CASSESLTGTRSYEQYF.

Note on this clone: Additional DNA sequences in this sample encode the identical CDR3. Here the CDR3 DNA reads TGTGCCAGCAGCCCCGGGACAGGGTCCTACGAGCAGTACTTC. Translated: CASSPGTGSYEQYF. The gene calls are TRBV9 and TRBJ2-7; 9 nucleotides agree with TRBD1. CDR3 length: 14 residues. The germline V gene has CDR1 SGDLS and CDR2 YYNGEE. Unmatched junction bases numbered 3, after V lost 4 bases and J lost 1 base.

The gene calls are TRBV15 and TRBJ2-1, with D possibly being TRBD2 (6 bases). CDR1 is LNHNV and CDR2 is YYDKDF in the germline V gene (reference sequence). The germline V and J ends were trimmed by 3 bases and 8 bases, with 17 bases remaining between them. CDR3 length: 15 residues. CDR3 loop: CATSRGGTRGHEQFF. CDR3 DNA: TGTGCCACCAGCAGGGGCGGGACGAGAGGCCATGAGCAGTTCTTC.

The chain uses TRBV19 and TRBJ2-7; 8 bases map to TRBD1. Germline V gives CDR1 LNHDA, CDR2 SQIVND (reference sequence). The CDR3 has 14 amino acids. V was clipped by 4 bases and J by 2 bases; unmatched bases: 4. DNA for the CDR3: TGTGCCAGTAGTAACAGGGGGACCACCTACGAGCAGTACTTC. As protein: CASSNRGTTYEQYF.

This clone was counted a single time. The rearrangement links TRBV5-5 to TRBJ2-2, with 8 bases identical to TRBD1. The CDR3 totals 16 residues. Germline V CDR1 and CDR2: SGHKS, YYEKEE (reference sequence). The ends lost 4 bases at V and 1 base at J; junction bases unmatched: 6. The CDR3, as DNA: TGTGCCAGCAGCCTTCGACAGGGGCTGAACACCGGGGAGCTGTTTTTT. Translated: CASSLRQGLNTGELFF.

This chain uses TRBV2 with TRBJ2-2, with 8 bases that match TRBD2. CDR3 length equals 17 residues. The ends lost 2 bases at V and 1 base at J; junction bases unmatched: 6. Germline CDR1 SNHLY, CDR2 FYNNEI. The CDR3 sequence: CASSETPTSGNTGELFF. CDR3 nucleotides: TGTGCCAGCAGTGAAACCCCCACTAGCGGGAACACCGGGGAGCTGTTTTTT.

The rearrangement uses TRBV15 and TRBJ2-5, with a possible D match to TRBD2 (7 bases). V dropped 2 bases and J dropped 5 bases, with 18 bases sitting between them. The germline V gene has CDR1 LNHNV and CDR2 YYDKDF (reference sequence). The CDR3 has 16 residues. DNA of the CDR3: TGTGCCACCAGCAGAAGTAATGGGAGGGGGTCGGAGACCCAGTACTTC. Its protein is CATSRSNGRGSETQYF.

This chain joins TRBV7-6 and TRBJ2-1; tentatively, D is TRBD1 (5 bases). The CDR3 runs 15 residues. Germline V lookup: CDR1 SGHVS, CDR2 FNYEAQ. V lost 3 bases and J lost 2, with 11 bases in between. The CDR3 loop reads CASSFNLGPYNEQFF. The CDR3 DNA sequence: TGTGCCAGCAGCTTTAATCTGGGGCCCTACAATGAGCAGTTCTTC.

V gene TRBV5-4 combines with J gene TRBJ2-7; TRBD1 might be the D (5 bases). Looked up from germline, CDR1 is SGHNT and CDR2 is YYREEE (reference sequence). Trimming removed 4 bases from V and 6 bases from J, with 14 bases in between. There are 13 residues in the CDR3. The CDR3 bases are TGTGCCAGCAGCACAAGGGGCCCTCGCGAGCAGTACTTC. It codes for CASSTRGPREQYF.

The V and J genes are TRBV2 and TRBJ1-4; 7 positions match TRBD1. The germline V gene encodes CDR1 SNHLY and CDR2 FYNNEI. V dropped 11 bases and J dropped 6; count of bases not matched to a gene: 18. CDR3 size: 16 residues. CDR3 protein: CAANPGGQLADEKLFF. CDR3 nucleotides: TGTGCCGCAAACCCAGGGGGACAACTAGCGGATGAAAAACTGTTTTTT.

The chain employs TRBV4-1 and TRBJ2-1; 11 nucleotides line up with TRBD2. The germline V gene encodes CDR1 MGHRA and CDR2 YSYEKL. J lost 0 bases, V lost 4 bases, and 14 bases had no gene match. The length of the CDR3 is 20 residues. Written as DNA, the CDR3 is TGCGCCAGCAGCCTCGGGGGGGGGCTAGCGGGAGGAGTCTCCTACAATGAGCAGTTCTTC. This gives the protein CASSLGGGLAGGVSYNEQFF.

The chain has TRBV7-9 and TRBJ2-7; 7 positions agree with TRBD1. Trimming at V came to 4 bases and at J to 9 bases, leaving 6 bases not matched to a gene. The CDR3 loop spans 12 amino acids. Per the germline V gene, CDR1 is SEHNR and CDR2 is FQNEAQ (reference sequence). CDR3 DNA: TGTGCCAGCAGCTCGGACAGGTTTGTGCAGTACTTC. Translating it yields CASSSDRFVQYF.

V is TRBV27 and J is TRBJ2-5, with TRBD2 matching 7 bases. CDR3 length: 16 residues. Germline CDR1 reads MNHEY; CDR2 reads SMNVEV (reference sequence). With V trimmed by 8 bases and J by 2 bases, 14 bases remained unmatched. The CDR3 nucleotides are TGTGCCAGCGGACCCCTCCTACCGGGAGGACAAGAGACCCAGTACTTC. The encoded protein is CASGPLLPGGQETQYF.

The CDR3 coding sequence is TGTGCCTGGAGTGTGGCGGGGTATAGCAATCAGCCCCAGCATTTT. Amino acid sequence: CAWSVAGYSNQPQHF. The rearrangement links TRBV30 to TRBJ1-5, with D unresolved. Trimming pared 0 bases from V and 0 bases from J, leaving 9 bases between. This CDR3 has 15 residues. The germline V gene encodes CDR1 GTSNPN and CDR2 SVGIG (reference sequence).

The V call is TRBV7-9, the J call TRBJ2-7, with D possibly TRBD2 on 6 matching bases. There are 15 residues in the CDR3. Germline-derived CDR1 and CDR2 are SEHNR and FQNEAQ (reference sequence). V was shortened by 5 bases and J by 6 bases, with 20 bases between the two germline ends. As DNA, the CDR3 is TGTGCCAGCAGCGACCAGGGAGGTCGAGCGGTCGAGCAGTACTTC. As protein: CASSDQGGRAVEQYF.

The V and J genes are TRBV9 and TRBJ2-7; maybe TRBD2 (5 bases). V shed 7 bases and J shed 3 bases, with 23 bases lying between them. Germline V lookup: CDR1 SGDLS, CDR2 YYNGEE. The CDR3 spans 16 residues. CDR3 in amino acids: CASYHSSPQEVYEQYF. For the CDR3, the DNA is TGTGCCAGCTACCACTCGTCACCCCAGGAGGTCTACGAGCAGTACTTC.

This sequence joins TRBV6-5 and TRBJ2-3; 7 bases match TRBD1. Germline values: CDR1 MNHEY, CDR2 SVGAGI. This CDR3 region has 13 residues. V lost 6 bases, J lost 3 bases, and 3 bases stayed unmatched. In DNA form, the CDR3 reads TGTGCCAGCAGAGGACAGGCTACAGATACGCAGTATTTT. Translating gives CASRGQATDTQYF.

V is TRBV6-5 and J is TRBJ2-5; 12 positions match TRBD2. This CDR3 is 16 amino acids long. CDR1 MNHEY and CDR2 SVGAGI come from the germline V gene. J gave up 6 bases and V 4 bases, and 9 bases lay outside the gene matches. This CDR3 is CASSLTSGRIRKTQYF. The CDR3 bases are TGTGCCAGCAGTTTGACTAGCGGGAGAATAAGAAAGACCCAGTACTTC.

This chain joins TRBV7-9 and TRBJ2-5; 11 nucleotides line up with TRBD1. With V trimmed by 5 bases and J by 2 bases, 7 bases remained unmatched. Germline V gene data show CDR1 as SEHNR and CDR2 as FQNEAQ (reference sequence). CDR3 size: 16 residues. The CDR3 bases are TGTGCCAGCAGCCCCACGGACAGGGGGCAACAAGAGACCCAGTACTTC. As protein: CASSPTDRGQQETQYF.

The V call is TRBV11-2, the J call TRBJ1-2; 11 bases map to TRBD1. The CDR3 runs 17 residues. V gave up 5 bases and J gave up 2 bases; unmatched junction bases: 10. Germline lookup yields CDR1 SGHAT and CDR2 FQNNGV. Here the CDR3 reads CASSPNLGQGVNYGYTF. The CDR3, as DNA: TGTGCCAGCAGCCCAAACCTGGGACAGGGGGTCAACTATGGCTACACCTTC.

This chain connects TRBV9 to TRBJ2-3; 9 bases map to TRBD1. The trim removed 0 bases at V and 6 bases at J, leaving 5 bases unmatched. This CDR3 spans 15 amino acids. The germline CDR1 and CDR2 sequences are SGDLS and YYNGEE. The CDR3 spells CASSVGTGGSDTQYF. The CDR3, as DNA: TGTGCCAGCAGCGTAGGAACAGGGGGCTCCGATACGCAGTATTTT. Supplemented by reference TRBV9 and TRBJ2-3, the full variable domain reads DSGVTQTPKHLITATGQRVTLRCSPRSGDLSVYWYQQSLDQGLQFLIQYYNGEERAKGNILERFSAQQFPDLHSELNLSSLELGDSALYFCASSVGTGGSDTQYFGPGTRLTVL.

The rearrangement uses TRBV11-3 and TRBJ2-3, with TRBD2 as a possible D gene (5 bases). This CDR3 is built from 16 residues. Trimming pared 2 bases from V and 2 bases from J, leaving 14 bases between. Germline-derived CDR1 and CDR2 are SGHNT and YENEEA. The chain's CDR3 is CASSLREPPTTDTQYF. CDR3 coding DNA: TGTGCCAGCAGCTTACGGGAACCTCCGACCACAGATACGCAGTATTTT.

This chain connects TRBV27 to TRBJ2-1; 9 bases fit TRBD2. The V segment lost 3 bases and the J segment 6 bases; nucleotides outside the gene matches: 3. Germline V gives CDR1 MNHEY, CDR2 SMNVEV (reference sequence). CDR3 length: 14 amino acids. The CDR3 region has the DNA TGTGCCAGCAGTTTTAGCGGGAGTCTCAATGAGCAGTTCTTC. Encoded protein: CASSFSGSLNEQFF.

This clone was detected a few times. The gene calls are TRBV29-1 and TRBJ2-1, with D uncertain. V was clipped by 7 bases and J by 0 bases, with 13 bases between them. CDR3 length: 14 residues. Germline V gene sequence: CDR1 SQVTM, CDR2 ANQGSEA. CDR3 sequence: CSALRGSSYNEQFF. The CDR3 DNA reads TGCAGCGCCCTCCGCGGTAGCTCCTACAATGAGCAGTTCTTC.

The table lists this clone with a few counts. V gene TRBV4-3 combines with J gene TRBJ2-3, with 7 bases that match TRBD2. V trimming: 0 bases; J trimming: 7 bases; junction bases outside the gene matches: 19. Per the germline V gene, CDR1 is LGHNA and CDR2 is YSLEER. The CDR3 length is 19 residues. CDR3 DNA: TGCGCCAGCAGCCAAGAGATGGGCCCTCCTAGCGGCTATTACAATACGCAGTATTTT. Its translation is CASSQEMGPPSGYYNTQYF.

The chain joins TRBV27 to TRBJ2-7; D is perhaps TRBD1 (5 bases). The CDR3 loop spans 13 amino acids. The V end lost 3 bases, the J end lost 2 bases, and 8 bases lay between the germline ends. Germline assignment: CDR1 MNHEY and CDR2 SMNVEV (reference sequence). The CDR3 reads CASSFGAAYEQYF. Written as DNA, the CDR3 is TGTGCCAGCAGTTTTGGGGCAGCCTACGAGCAGTACTTC.

This chain uses TRBV11-2 with TRBJ2-3; 13 positions agree with TRBD2. V was pared by 3 bases and J by 5 bases, with 8 bases of the junction left unmatched. CDR1 is SGHAT and CDR2 is FQNNGV in the germline V gene. The CDR3 runs to 17 residues. The CDR3 sequence: CASSFGRTSGSRDTQYF. As DNA, the CDR3 is TGTGCCAGCAGCTTTGGAAGGACTAGCGGGAGCCGAGATACGCAGTATTTT.

V and J are TRBV10-3 and TRBJ2-7, with 8 bases that match TRBD2. CDR3 size: 15 residues. V lost 10 bases to trimming and J lost 3 bases; unmatched junction nucleotides: 14. CDR1 and CDR2 (germline): ENHRY, SYGVKD. CDR3 DNA: TGTGCCAACCCCAGGTCCGGGAGGGGGAACTACGAGCAGTACTTC. This sequence encodes CANPRSGRGNYEQYF.

In its sample, this clone was seen once. V is TRBV9 and J is TRBJ2-7; the D gene is possibly TRBD1 (6 bases). V lost 2 bases to trimming and J lost 0 bases, with 9 bases between them. From germline, CDR1 is SGDLS and CDR2 YYNGEE. CDR3 size: 14 residues. The CDR3 loop reads CASSVGQFSYEQYF. The CDR3 region has the DNA TGTGCCAGCAGCGTCGGACAGTTCTCCTACGAGCAGTACTTC.